The 30 T cell receptor beta chains below come from one sample, sequenced in a study of blood T cell repertoires in COVID-19. Repertoires were generated with immunoSEQ multiplex PCR, while TCRdb's copy carries only in-frame clones and drops some. The sample includes roughly 200,000 clones, about 75% seen only once; the top ten take around 7.9%. Sequencing was performed on peripheral blood. Receptor source: a woman aged 45 to 65 with active or convalescent COVID-19.

The gene calls are TRBV29-1 and TRBJ1-1; weak D call: TRBD1 (6 bases). V lost 1 base, J lost 1 base, and 10 bases lay in between. The CDR3 sequence is 14 residues long. Germline-derived CDR1 and CDR2 are SQVTM and ANQGSEA. CDR3 DNA: TGCAGCGTTGAAGTCGGGGGGCAGAACACTGAAGCTTTCTTT. Protein product: CSVEVGGQNTEAFF.

The J gene is TRBJ1-2, the V gene TRBV28; TRBD1 agrees at 11 bases. V was clipped by 4 bases and J by 4 bases; unmatched bases: 5. The CDR3 covers 15 residues. Germline V CDR1 and CDR2: MDHEN, SYDVKM. DNA for the CDR3: TGTGCCAGCAGTTCCGGCGGACAGGGGGCCTATGGCTACACCTTC. This encodes CASSSGGQGAYGYTF.

This CDR3 reads CSALPGTSGYEQYF. The DNA for the CDR3 is TGCAGCGCGTTACCCGGGACTAGCGGCTACGAGCAGTACTTC. V usage is TRBV29-1 and J usage is TRBJ2-7, with TRBD2 matching 11 bases. The ends lost 7 bases at V and 3 bases at J; junction bases unmatched: 8. Germline V gene lookup returns CDR1 SQVTM and CDR2 ANQGSEA. The CDR3 is made up of 14 amino acids.

The J gene is TRBJ2-3, the V gene TRBV7-6; TRBD2 matches at 11 bases. CDR3 length: 15 amino acids. The ends lost 4 bases at V and 4 bases at J; junction bases unmatched: 4. CDR1 is SGHVS, CDR2 FNYEAQ, per germline. In DNA, the CDR3 is TGTGCCAGCAGCTCCAATAGCGGGAGGGCAGATACGCAGTATTTT. This codes for CASSSNSGRADTQYF.

The CDR3 here is CASSAGGGTNEKLFF. CDR3 nucleotide sequence: TGTGCCAGCAGCGCCGGAGGGGGCACTAATGAAAAACTGTTTTTT. The chain couples TRBV9 to TRBJ1-4; the match to TRBD1 covers 7 bases. Germline V gene sequence: CDR1 SGDLS, CDR2 YYNGEE. V lost 3 bases, J lost 2 bases, and 4 bases stayed unmatched. The CDR3 sequence is 15 residues long.

V is TRBV11-3 and J is TRBJ2-7, with TRBD2 matching 8 bases. Germline-derived CDR1 and CDR2 are SGHNT and YENEEA. The CDR3 covers 15 residues. J lost 3 bases, V lost 2 bases, and 6 bases had no gene match. This chain's CDR3 is CASSLSSGSLYEQYF. The CDR3 coding sequence is TGTGCCAGCAGCTTAAGCAGCGGGAGCCTCTACGAGCAGTACTTC.

The CDR3 reads CASSVGTSGGQGSQYF. CDR3 nucleotide sequence: TGTGCCAGCAGCGTAGGGACTAGCGGGGGTCAGGGGTCCCAGTACTTC. The genes are TRBV9 and TRBJ2-5, with 13 positions matching TRBD2. There are 16 residues in the CDR3. In germline, CDR1 is SGDLS, CDR2 YYNGEE. J was trimmed by 9 bases and V by 0 bases; bases with no gene match: 8.

This clone was seen only once. The chain carries TRBV5-1 and TRBJ1-1; TRBD1 aligns across 8 bases. CDR1 is SGHRS, CDR2 YFSETQ, per germline. V was clipped by 4 bases and J by 2 bases; unmatched bases: 4. This CDR3 has 14 residues. CDR3 nucleotide sequence: TGCGCCAGCAGCCAGACAGGGGAAAACACTGAAGCTTTCTTT. Translation: CASSQTGENTEAFF.

The gene calls are TRBV28 and TRBJ2-5, with D possibly matching TRBD1 (6 bases). This CDR3 region has 17 residues. The V gene lost 2 bases and the J gene lost 5 bases, with 21 bases spanning the gap. The germline V gene has CDR1 MDHEN and CDR2 SYDVKM. CDR3: CASSLTSPTGNGETQYF. CDR3 in DNA: TGTGCCAGCAGTTTAACAAGCCCAACAGGGAACGGGGAGACCCAGTACTTC. Together with reference TRBV28 and TRBJ2-5, the CDR3 gives the full variable domain: DVKVTQSSRYLVKRTGEKVFLECVQDMDHENMFWYRQDPGLGLRLIYFSYDVKMKEKGDIPEGYSVSREKKERFSLILESASTNQTSMYLCASSLTSPTGNGETQYFGPGTRLLVL.

This chain connects TRBV5-1 to TRBJ2-7; 8 positions match TRBD1. CDR1 is SGHRS, CDR2 YFSETQ, per germline. Trimming cost V 4 bases and J 5 bases; bases outside gene matches: 11. There are 15 residues in the CDR3. Written as DNA, the CDR3 is TGCGCCAGCAGCGGGGTACAGGGGGAGCTGGACGAGCAGTACTTC. It yields the protein CASSGVQGELDEQYF.

The chain uses TRBV4-3 and TRBJ2-2, with TRBD2 identical over 11 bases. V lost 3 bases, J lost 3 bases, and 12 bases stayed unmatched. Per germline, CDR1 LGHNA and CDR2 YSLEER. This CDR3 has 19 residues. CDR3 loop: CASSHGGPGTSGYTGELFF. The CDR3 DNA reads as TGCGCCAGCAGCCACGGGGGACCAGGGACTAGCGGCTACACCGGGGAGCTGTTTTTT.

The chain uses TRBV16 and TRBJ1-1; D is undetermined. This CDR3 contains 14 residues. The V end was cut by 6 bases, the J end by 3 bases, with 14 bases between. Germline V gene lookup returns CDR1 KGHSY and CDR2 FQNENV. Written as DNA, the CDR3 is TGTGCCAGCAGTCCCAGAGGTAAGGACACTGAAGCTTTCTTT. Its protein is CASSPRGKDTEAFF.

The genes are TRBV11-2 and TRBJ1-6; a possible D gene is TRBD1 (5 bases). V lost 0 bases and J lost 7, with 7 bases in between. CDR1 is SGHAT and CDR2 is FQNNGV in the germline V gene. The CDR3 length is 14 residues. The CDR3 nucleotides are TGTGCCAGCAGCTTAGAGACAGAGAATTCACCCCTCCACTTT. It encodes CASSLETENSPLHF.

This rearrangement joins TRBV7-2 to TRBJ1-1; D remains unclear. Germline CDR1 reads SGHTA; CDR2 reads FQGNSA. Trimming cost V 3 bases and J 2 bases, with 10 bases left between them. This CDR3 has 14 amino acids. CDR3 sequence reads: CASSFLSRNTEAFF. Here the CDR3 DNA reads TGTGCCAGCAGCTTTTTATCGCGAAACACTGAAGCTTTCTTT.

This chain joins TRBV4-3 and TRBJ1-2, with TRBD1 identical over 11 bases. Germline CDR1 LGHNA, CDR2 YSLEER. CDR3 length equals 18 residues. With 1 base clipped from V and 4 bases from J, the junction kept 11 bases outside the gene matches. This CDR3 is CASSQVKGQGARGYGYTF. Written as DNA, the CDR3 is TGCGCCAGCAGCCAAGTAAAAGGACAGGGGGCGCGAGGCTATGGCTACACCTTC.

The rearrangement links TRBV28 to TRBJ2-3; 8 bases agree with TRBD1. The CDR3 sequence is 15 residues long. With 5 bases clipped from V and 3 bases from J, the junction kept 7 bases outside the gene matches. Per the germline V gene, CDR1 is MDHEN and CDR2 is SYDVKM. The CDR3 coding sequence is TGTGCCAGCAGTGCTTCAGGGGGCGCGACAGATACGCAGTATTTT. Its protein is CASSASGGATDTQYF.

CDR3 DNA sequence: TGTGCCAGCTCAGTACAGGGAAGCCTGGGTGAGATCTCTGGAAACACCATATATTTT. Translation gives CASSVQGSLGEISGNTIYF. The chain is built from TRBV18 and TRBJ1-3, with D tentatively TRBD1 (6 bases). The CDR3 runs 19 residues. Germline V gives CDR1 KGHSH, CDR2 LQKENI. Trimming shortened V by 5 bases and J by 0 bases, and 23 bases separated the two germline ends.

The chain carries TRBV5-1 and TRBJ2-6, with a tentative D call TRBD1 (6 bases). V lost 4 bases, J lost 0 bases, and 8 bases lay in between. Germline CDR1 and CDR2: SGHRS and YFSETQ. This CDR3 spans 15 amino acids. CDR3 sequence: CASSLDSSGANVLTF. The CDR3 DNA follows: TGCGCCAGCAGCCTGGACAGCTCTGGGGCCAACGTCCTGACTTTC.

The rearrangement uses TRBV30 and TRBJ1-6; the match to TRBD1 covers 8 bases. The CDR3 loop spans 13 amino acids. Germline-derived CDR1 and CDR2 are GTSNPN and SVGIG (reference sequence). With V trimmed by 3 bases and J by 12 bases, 7 bases remained unmatched. The CDR3 nucleotides are TGTGCCTGGAGACCGGACAGGGCTGGACCCCTCCACTTT. Encoded protein: CAWRPDRAGPLHF. The full variable domain, with the rest looked up from reference TRBV30 and TRBJ1-6, is SQTIHQWPATLVQPVGSPLSLECTVEGTSNPNLYWYRQAAGRGLQLLFYSVGIGQISSEVPQNLSASRPQDRQFILSSKKLLLSDSGFYLCAWRPDRAGPLHFGNGTRLTVT.

This clone was counted a single time. This rearrangement joins TRBV30 to TRBJ1-6, with 7 bases matching TRBD1. This CDR3 has 12 amino acids. Germline lookup yields CDR1 GTSNPN and CDR2 SVGIG (reference sequence). J lost 11 bases, V lost 2 bases, and 3 bases had no gene match. Here the CDR3 DNA reads TGTGCCTGGAGTAGACAGGGTACACCCCTCCACTTT. Amino acid sequence: CAWSRQGTPLHF.

The chain carries TRBV10-3 and TRBJ1-1; D is unresolved. The CDR3 has 13 amino acids. The germline V gene encodes CDR1 ENHRY and CDR2 SYGVKD. V was cut by 6 bases and J by 5 bases, with 13 bases left in between. The CDR3 spells CAISGTGGTEAFF. DNA for the CDR3: TGTGCCATCAGCGGTACGGGAGGTACTGAAGCTTTCTTT.

This clone appeared a few times. This chain joins TRBV5-1 and TRBJ2-7; 12 nucleotides align to TRBD1. Germline CDR1 reads SGHRS; CDR2 reads YFSETQ. The CDR3 is 16 amino acids. J was trimmed by 4 bases and V by 4 bases; bases with no gene match: 9. The DNA for the CDR3 is TGCGCCAGCAGCCCCACCGGGACAGGGGGCAAGTACGAGCAGTACTTC. Residues: CASSPTGTGGKYEQYF.

V gene TRBV28 combines with J gene TRBJ1-1, with TRBD1 as a possible D gene (6 bases). Trimming took 6 bases from V and 1 from J, leaving 9 bases between them. CDR1 is MDHEN and CDR2 is SYDVKM in the germline V gene. The CDR3 consists of 13 residues. CDR3 sequence: CASRGGENTEAFF. The CDR3, as DNA: TGTGCCAGCAGAGGGGGGGAGAACACTGAAGCTTTCTTT.

The rearrangement joins TRBV4-3 to TRBJ1-1; TRBD1 agrees at 7 bases. Per the germline V gene, CDR1 is LGHNA and CDR2 is YSLEER. The ends lost 0 bases at V and 4 bases at J; junction bases unmatched: 5. This CDR3 contains 15 residues. In DNA form, the CDR3 reads TGCGCCAGCAGCCAAGACAGGGCAGGGGGCACTGAAGCTTTCTTT. This sequence encodes CASSQDRAGGTEAFF.

The V and J genes are TRBV7-6 and TRBJ2-5; 9 nucleotides agree with TRBD1. V was pared by 5 bases and J by 4 bases, with 8 bases of the junction left unmatched. This CDR3 spans 15 amino acids. CDR1 is SGHVS and CDR2 is FNYEAQ in the germline V gene. The CDR3 coding sequence is TGTGCCAGCAGCCTGGACAGGGGTCGTTCAGAGACCCAGTACTTC. This translates into CASSLDRGRSETQYF.

The table lists this clone with many counts. The CDR3 DNA reads TGTGCCTGGGGGGGCGGGGCTAACAATGAGCAGTTCTTC. It is translated as CAWGGGANNEQFF. The rearrangement links TRBV30 to TRBJ2-1, with D tentatively TRBD1 or TRBD2 (6 bases each). In germline, CDR1 is GTSNPN, CDR2 SVGIG (reference sequence). Trimming took 5 bases from V and 5 from J, leaving 13 bases between them. CDR3 length equals 13 residues.

This chain joins TRBV15 and TRBJ1-4, with D uncertain. Between the trimmed V and J ends, which lost 1 base and 8 bases, there was a span of 8 bases. This CDR3 region has 13 residues. The germline CDR1 and CDR2 sequences are LNHNV and YYDKDF (reference sequence). The CDR3 loop reads CATSRGSAEKLFF. The CDR3, as DNA: TGTGCCACCAGCAGAGGGTCAGCGGAAAAACTGTTTTTT.

The J gene is TRBJ2-3, the V gene TRBV12-5, with 15 bases aligning to TRBD2. V dropped 0 bases and J dropped 4; count of bases not matched to a gene: 8. The CDR3 consists of 19 residues. Germline V CDR1 and CDR2: LGHNT, FRNRAP. CDR3 protein: CASGLVWTSGGDGADTQYF. The CDR3 DNA reads TGTGCTAGTGGTTTGGTGTGGACTAGCGGGGGGGATGGGGCAGATACGCAGTATTTT.

Note on this clone: A much larger clone lies a single base off, so this may be a read error. The rearrangement links TRBV6-5 to TRBJ1-1, with TRBD1 identical over 7 bases. The CDR3 runs to 13 residues. CDR1 MNHEY and CDR2 SVGAGI come from the germline V gene. V lost 5 bases, J lost 1 base, and 1 base stayed unmatched. The CDR3 bases are TGTGCCAGCAGTCAGGGGGGGAACACTGAAGCTTTCTTT. This codes for CASSQGGNTEAFF.

The chain is built from TRBV7-2 and TRBJ2-1, with 7 bases matching TRBD2. V lost 1 base, J lost 4 bases, and 1 base stayed unmatched. The CDR3 contains 14 residues. The germline CDR1 and CDR2 sequences are SGHTA and FQGNSA. The CDR3 region is CASSLGRGYNEQFF. The DNA of the CDR3 is TGTGCCAGCAGCTTAGGGCGGGGGTACAATGAGCAGTTCTTC.